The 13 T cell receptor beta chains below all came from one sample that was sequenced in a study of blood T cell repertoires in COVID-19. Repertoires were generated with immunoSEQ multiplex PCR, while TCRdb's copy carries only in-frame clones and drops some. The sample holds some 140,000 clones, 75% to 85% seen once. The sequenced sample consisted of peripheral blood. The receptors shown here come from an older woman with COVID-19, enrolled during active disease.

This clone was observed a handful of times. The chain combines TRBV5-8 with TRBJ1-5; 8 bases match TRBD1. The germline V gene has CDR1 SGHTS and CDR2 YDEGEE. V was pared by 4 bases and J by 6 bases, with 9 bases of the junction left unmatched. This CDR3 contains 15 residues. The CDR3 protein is CASSIPGGWIQPQHF. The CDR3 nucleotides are TGTGCCAGCAGCATACCAGGGGGCTGGATTCAGCCCCAGCATTTT.

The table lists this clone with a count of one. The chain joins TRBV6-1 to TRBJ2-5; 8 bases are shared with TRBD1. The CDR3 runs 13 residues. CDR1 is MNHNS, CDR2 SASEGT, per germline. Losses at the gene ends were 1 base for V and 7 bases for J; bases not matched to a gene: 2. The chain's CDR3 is CASSEGQGATQYF. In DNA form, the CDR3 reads TGTGCCAGCAGTGAAGGTCAGGGGGCGACCCAGTACTTC.

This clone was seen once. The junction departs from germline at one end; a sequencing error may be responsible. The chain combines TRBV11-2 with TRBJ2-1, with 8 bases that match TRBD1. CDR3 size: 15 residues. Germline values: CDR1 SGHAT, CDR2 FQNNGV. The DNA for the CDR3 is TGTGCCAGCAGCGTAGACAGGGGCTCCTACAATGAGCAGTTCTTC. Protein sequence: CASSVDRGSYNEQFF.

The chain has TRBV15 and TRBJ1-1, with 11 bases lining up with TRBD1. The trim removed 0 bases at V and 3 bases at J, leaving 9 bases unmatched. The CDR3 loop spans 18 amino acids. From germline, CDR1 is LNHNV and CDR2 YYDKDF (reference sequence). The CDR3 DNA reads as TGTGCCACCAGCAGAGAATTCCCGGACAGGGGGCTTGACACTGAAGCTTTCTTT. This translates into CATSREFPDRGLDTEAFF.

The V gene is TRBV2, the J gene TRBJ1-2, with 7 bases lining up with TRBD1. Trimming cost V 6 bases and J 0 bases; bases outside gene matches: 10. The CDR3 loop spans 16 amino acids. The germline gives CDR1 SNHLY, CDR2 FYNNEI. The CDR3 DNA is TGTGCCAGCAGGGGAGGACAGGTCTTTTCTAACTATGGCTACACCTTC. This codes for CASRGGQVFSNYGYTF. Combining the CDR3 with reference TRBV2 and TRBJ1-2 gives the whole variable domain EPEVTQTPSHQVTQMGQEVILRCVPISNHLYFYWYRQILGQKVEFLVSFYNNEISEKSEIFDDQFSVERPDGSNFTLKIRSTKLEDSAMYFCASRGGQVFSNYGYTFGSGTRLTVV.

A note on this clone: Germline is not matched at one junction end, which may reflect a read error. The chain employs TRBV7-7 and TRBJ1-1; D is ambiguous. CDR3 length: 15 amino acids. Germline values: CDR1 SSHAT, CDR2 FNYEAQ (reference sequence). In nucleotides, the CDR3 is TGTGCTAGCAGCTTTTTCCGGGGTACGAACACTGAAGCTTTCTTT. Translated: CASSFFRGTNTEAFF. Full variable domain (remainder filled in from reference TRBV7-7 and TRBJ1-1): GAGVSQSPRYKVTKRGQDVTLRCDPISSHATLYWYQQALGQGPEFLTYFNYEAQPDKSGLPSDRFSAERPEGSISTLTIQRTEQRDSAMYRCASSFFRGTNTEAFFGQGTRLTVV.

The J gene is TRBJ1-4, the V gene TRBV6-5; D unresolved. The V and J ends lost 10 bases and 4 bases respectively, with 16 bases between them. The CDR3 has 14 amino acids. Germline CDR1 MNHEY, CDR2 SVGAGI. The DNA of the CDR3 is TGTGCCACCCGCCTTCCCTACTTTAATGAAAAACTGTTTTTT. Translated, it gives CATRLPYFNEKLFF.

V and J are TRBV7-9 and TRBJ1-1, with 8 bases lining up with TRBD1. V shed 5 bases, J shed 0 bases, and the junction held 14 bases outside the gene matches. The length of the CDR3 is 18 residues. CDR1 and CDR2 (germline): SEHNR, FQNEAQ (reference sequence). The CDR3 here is CASSPDRQGIGMNTEAFF. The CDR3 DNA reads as TGTGCCAGCAGCCCAGACCGACAGGGGATAGGCATGAACACTGAAGCTTTCTTT.

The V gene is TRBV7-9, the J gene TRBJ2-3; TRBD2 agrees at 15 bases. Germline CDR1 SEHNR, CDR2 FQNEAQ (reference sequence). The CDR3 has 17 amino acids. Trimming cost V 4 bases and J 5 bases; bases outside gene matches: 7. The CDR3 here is CASSSRTSGGAGDTQYF. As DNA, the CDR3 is TGTGCCAGCAGCTCCCGGACTAGCGGGGGGGCGGGAGATACGCAGTATTTT.

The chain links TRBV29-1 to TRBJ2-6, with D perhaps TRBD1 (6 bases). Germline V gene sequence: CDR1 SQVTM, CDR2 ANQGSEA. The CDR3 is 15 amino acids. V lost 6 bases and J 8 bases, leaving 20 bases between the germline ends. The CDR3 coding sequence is TGCAGCGTCGCCCCACAGGGAGTAAGGACCAACGTCCTGACTTTC. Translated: CSVAPQGVRTNVLTF. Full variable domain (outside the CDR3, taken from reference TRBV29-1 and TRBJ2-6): SAVISQKPSRDICQRGTSLTIQCQVDSQVTMMFWYRQQPGQSLTLIATANQGSEATYESGFVIDKFPISRPNLTFSTLTVSNMSPEDSSIYLCSVAPQGVRTNVLTFGAGSRLTVL.

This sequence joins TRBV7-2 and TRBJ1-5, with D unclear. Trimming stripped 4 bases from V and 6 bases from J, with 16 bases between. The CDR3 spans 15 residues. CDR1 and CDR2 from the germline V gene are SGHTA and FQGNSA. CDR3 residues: CASSSDGRGPQPQHF. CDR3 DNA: TGTGCCAGCAGCTCGGACGGGAGAGGTCCTCAGCCCCAGCATTTT.

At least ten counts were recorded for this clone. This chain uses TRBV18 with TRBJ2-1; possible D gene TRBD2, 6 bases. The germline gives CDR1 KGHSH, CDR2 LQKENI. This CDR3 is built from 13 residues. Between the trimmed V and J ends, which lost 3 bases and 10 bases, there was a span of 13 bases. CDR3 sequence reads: CASSPSSGLEQFF. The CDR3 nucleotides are TGTGCCAGCTCACCTTCCAGCGGGCTAGAGCAGTTCTTC. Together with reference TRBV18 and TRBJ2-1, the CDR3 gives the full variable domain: NAGVMQNPRHLVRRRGQEARLRCSPMKGHSHVYWYRQLPEEGLKFMVYLQKENIIDESGMPKERFSAEFPKEGPSILRIQQVVRGDSAAYFCASSPSSGLEQFFGPGTRLTVL.

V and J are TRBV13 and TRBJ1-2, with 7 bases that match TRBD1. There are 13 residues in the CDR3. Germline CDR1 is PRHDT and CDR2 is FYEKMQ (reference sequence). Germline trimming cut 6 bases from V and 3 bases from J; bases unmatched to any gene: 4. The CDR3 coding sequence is TGTGCCAGCAGTAAAGACAGGGACTATGGCTACACCTTC. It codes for CASSKDRDYGYTF.